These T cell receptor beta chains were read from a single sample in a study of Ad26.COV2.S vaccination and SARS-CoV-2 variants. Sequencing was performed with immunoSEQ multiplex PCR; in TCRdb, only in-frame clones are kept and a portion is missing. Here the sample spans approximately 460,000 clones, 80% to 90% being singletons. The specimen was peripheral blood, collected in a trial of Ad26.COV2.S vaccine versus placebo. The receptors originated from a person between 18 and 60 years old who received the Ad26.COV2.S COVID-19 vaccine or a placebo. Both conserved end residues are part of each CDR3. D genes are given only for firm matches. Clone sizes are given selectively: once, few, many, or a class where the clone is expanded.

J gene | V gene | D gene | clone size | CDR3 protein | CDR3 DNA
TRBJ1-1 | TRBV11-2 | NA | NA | CASSLGVRGTEAFF | TGTGCCAGCAGCTTAGGGGTCAGGGGCACTGAAGCTTTCTTT
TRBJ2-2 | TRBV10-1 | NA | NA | CASSEIHTGELFF | TGCGCCAGCAGTGAGATACACACCGGGGAGCTGTTTTTT
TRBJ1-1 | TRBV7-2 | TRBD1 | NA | CASSLSGTVMNTEAFF | TGTGCCAGCAGCTTATCCGGGACAGTCATGAACACTGAAGCTTTCTTT
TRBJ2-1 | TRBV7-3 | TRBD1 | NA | CASSSGQGFGEQFF | TGTGCCAGCAGCTCAGGACAGGGGTTCGGTGAGCAGTTCTTC
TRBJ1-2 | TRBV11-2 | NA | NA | CASSLEHGSYGYTF | TGTGCCAGCAGCTTAGAACACGGATCCTATGGCTACACCTTC
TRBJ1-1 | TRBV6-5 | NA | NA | CASRSPAENTEAFF | TGTGCCAGCAGATCACCCGCGGAGAACACTGAAGCTTTCTTT
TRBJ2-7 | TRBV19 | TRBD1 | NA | CASSIQGTGAYEQYF | TGTGCCAGTAGTATACAAGGGACAGGGGCCTACGAGCAGTACTTC
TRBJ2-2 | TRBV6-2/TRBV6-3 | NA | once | CASSYPRGLTGELFF | TGTGCCAGCAGTTACCCCAGGGGTTTGACCGGGGAGCTGTTTTTT
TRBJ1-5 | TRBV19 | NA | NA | CASTSLGGPQHF | TGTGCCAGTACCTCCCTGGGGGGGCCCCAGCATTTT
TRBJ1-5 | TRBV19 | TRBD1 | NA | CASSIRDRYSNQPQHF | TGTGCCAGTAGTATCAGGGACAGATATAGCAATCAGCCCCAGCATTTT
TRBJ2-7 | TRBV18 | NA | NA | CASSPAVYEQYF | TGTGCCAGCTCACCAGCCGTCTACGAGCAGTACTTC
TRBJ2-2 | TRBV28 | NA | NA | CASSFRMQEFTGELFF | TGTGCCAGCAGTTTTCGAATGCAGGAGTTCACCGGGGAGCTGTTTTTT
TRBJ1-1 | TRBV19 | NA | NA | CASGISLWTEAFF | TGTGCCAGTGGCATCTCCCTGTGGACTGAAGCTTTCTTT
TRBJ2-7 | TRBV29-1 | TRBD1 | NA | CSVDPTGGEQYF | TGCAGCGTTGACCCGACAGGGGGCGAGCAGTACTTC
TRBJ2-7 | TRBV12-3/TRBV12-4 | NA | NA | CASSLLATYEQYF | TGTGCCAGCAGTTTACTAGCGACCTACGAGCAGTACTTC
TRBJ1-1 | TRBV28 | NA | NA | CATGGRSYTEAFF | TGTGCCACGGGGGGGCGGTCCTACACTGAAGCTTTCTTT
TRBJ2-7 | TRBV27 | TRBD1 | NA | CASSLSGTGSYEQYF | TGTGCCAGCAGTTTATCCGGGACAGGGTCCTACGAGCAGTACTTC
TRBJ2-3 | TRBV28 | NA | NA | CASSLASSTDTQYF | TGTGCCAGCAGTTTAGCTAGTTCGACAGATACGCAGTATTTT
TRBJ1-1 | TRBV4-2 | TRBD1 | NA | CASSHPTGGDTEAFF | TGTGCCAGCAGCCACCCGACAGGGGGCGACACTGAAGCTTTCTTT
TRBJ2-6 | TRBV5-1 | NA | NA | CASRQGPGANVLTF | TGCGCCAGCAGGCAGGGGCCGGGGGCCAACGTCCTGACTTTC
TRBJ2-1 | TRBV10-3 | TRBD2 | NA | CAISGRGGGRSYNEQFF | TGTGCCATCAGTGGTCGGGGGGGAGGCCGATCCTACAATGAGCAGTTCTTC
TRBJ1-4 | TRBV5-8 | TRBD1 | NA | CASSSTTGSATNEKLFF | TGTGCCAGCAGCTCCACGACAGGGTCGGCAACTAATGAAAAACTGTTTTTT
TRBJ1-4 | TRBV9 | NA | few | CASSVGQGSEKLFF | TGTGCCAGCAGCGTAGGGCAGGGAAGTGAAAAACTGTTTTTT
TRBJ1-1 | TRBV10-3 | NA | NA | CAISESTRGPNTEAFF | TGTGCCATCAGTGAGTCGACGAGAGGACCGAACACTGAAGCTTTCTTT
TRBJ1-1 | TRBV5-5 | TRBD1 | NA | CASSWGQGAGEAFF | TGTGCCAGCAGCTGGGGACAGGGGGCCGGTGAAGCTTTCTTT